This entry concerns a single TCR beta chain. Its antigen is currently not known. Base qualities are not at hand, and no much larger clone is one base apart. The data stem from a study of T cells in Graves' hyperthyroidism and ophthalmopathy (dated by TCRdb to between 2017 and 2020). For context, the study as a whole: Peripheral blood samples were taken at the time of initial diagnosis, prior to any treatment. TCR V-J signatures able to tell the groups apart were searched for in a discovery cohort of some 100 patients, of whom more than 40 had Graves' ophthalmopathy and about 55 had stable Graves' hyperthyroidism. An independent validation cohort of 18 to 20 hyperthyroidism patients and approximately 15 patients who later progressed to ophthalmopathy tested prospective prediction of ophthalmopathy. The roughly 94 discovery patients were randomly split 7:3 into training and test sets. Thyroid tissue and blood T-cell repertoires from roughly six Graves' hyperthyroidism patients were also compared in the study. Once sampling was done, hyperthyroidism patients were given methimazole at a starting dose of 30 mg daily, whereas ophthalmopathy patients were given high-dose intravenous methylprednisolone. The paper reports TCR Vbeta CDR3 sequencing of some 140 peripheral blood samples: under 45 ophthalmopathy, about 75 hyperthyroidism and about 17 progressor patients.

A patient counted as having stable Graves' hyperthyroidism if no progression to ophthalmopathy occurred over 18 months of follow-up. Hyperthyroidism patients were newly diagnosed, had a disease duration of under 2 months, and were aged 18 to 65 years. The study excluded patients with uncontrolled infections, other autoimmune diseases, pregnancy or lactation. Clinical symptoms, serum thyroxine and TRAb, thyroid ultrasound, and orbital computed tomography formed the basis for the diagnoses. PBMCs were separated from about 10 ml of fresh peripheral blood using Ficoll-Paque density gradient centrifugation. Total RNA was extracted with Trizol reagent, and quality was checked on an Agilent 2100 Bioanalyzer. What the work shows at the level of the full study, not this receptor alone: In validation, progression to ophthalmopathy was predicted by the model with 70% to 71% sensitivity and 72.22% specificity, a median of 6.5 months before onset. Sample size was not statistically predetermined, and blinding of investigators to group allocation was not performed. Most expanded thyroid clonotypes (frequency above 0.001) were also detected in blood, suggesting blood repertoires may reflect thyroid immune responses. Ophthalmopathy was separated from stable hyperthyroidism by a 13 V-J signature model, with 85% to 90% sensitivity and about 81% specificity obtained in cross-validation and 80%/75% obtained in testing.

Amplification of TCR beta CDR3 regions was carried out from RNA transcripts. For the first round of RT-PCR on the TCR CDR3, the HTBI primer set was used together with the Qiagen OneStep RT-PCR kit. A second multiplex PCR round built the libraries, followed by size selection and purification. Libraries were sequenced paired-end with 100 bp reads on an Illumina HiSeq2000. Concerning the study's data processing: SOAPnuke was used to process the raw data, removing reads that contained adapters or uncalled bases, had a mean Phred below 15, or lacked an exact match to the constant primer or identifier. High-quality paired reads were merged with COPE v1.2.5, and unique nucleotide sequences were defined as clonotypes. Clonotypes were aligned to IMGT TRBV, TRBD and TRBJ reference segments using MiTCR v1.1. The analysis was restricted to V-J combinations with a frequency above 0.0001, which together covered roughly 99% of the repertoires. A TCS score was defined as the ratio of F50 (clonal expansion) to E x V (chaos), with BLOSUM62-based TCRdist applied between CDR3 peptides within each V-J. Welch's t-statistics and random forest reduced 450 to 600 V-J features to under 15, which were used in a naive Bayes classifier (R e1071). TCRdb ran its own pipeline on the public reads, namely fastp trimming at Q25 and MiXCR clone calling, and kept in-frame beta chains. Merged by CDR3 protein, the rows form single entries marked with the most common genes and DNA. These V and J calls derive from TCRdb rather than the authors' analysis. In all, the sample holds 500,000 to 550,000 distinct CDR3 sequences, and around 20% of those were seen once. Of the sample, about 30% falls within the top ten clones.

Including the terminal cysteine and phenylalanine, the CDR3 comprises 15 residues. Here the CDR3 DNA is all that survives: 45 bases in frame from base 1. Trimming leaves V shorter by 2 bases and J shorter by 4 bases, with the junction holding 3 bases beyond the gene matches. The receptor was isolated from a man aged 18 to 29 with Graves' hyperthyroidism. Sequenced input: blood. The sequence joins TRBV12-3 or TRBV12-4 to TRBJ1-4; 8 of the junction bases match TRBD1. The DNA sequence is TGTGCCAGCAGTTTAACTACAGGGGGTAATGAAAAACTGTTTTTT. This is translated as CASSLTTGGNEKLFF.